The clone carrying this T cell receptor (beta chain) was seen a few times. This record belongs to a study of blood T cell repertoires in COVID-19. Method: immunoSEQ multiplex PCR; TCRdb's copy keeps in-frame clones and lacks some. The sample holds 250,000 or so clones; 86% are singletons and the top ten take approximately 13%. Germline lookup yields CDR1 SGHTA and CDR2 FQGNSA. The CDR3 is made up of 14 amino acids. The V gene end was trimmed by 6 bases and the J gene end by 10 bases; junction bases not matched to a gene: 7. Sequenced material: peripheral blood. The origin of this receptor is a man older than 75 with acute or convalescent COVID-19. The rearrangement links TRBV7-2 to TRBJ1-6; 9 nucleotides align to TRBD1. Here the CDR3 DNA reads TGTGCCAGCAGTCTTACAGGGGGCAGGTCACCCCTCCACTTT. It specifies CASSLTGGRSPLHF.